This passage covers 30 T cell receptor beta chains from one sample sequenced in a study of type 1 regulatory T cells. Their cognate antigens are unknown. TCRdb used MiXCR to reprocess the reads, holding one entry per CDR3 protein. The sample has around 69,000 distinct CDR3 sequences, around 60% seen once; the top ten hold 7.6%. The material sequenced was cultured T cells, either the whole culture or a sorted T cell fraction (not recorded which). As for subset: Tr1-enriched cell product generated in vitro against host alloantigens. The receptor source for this set is a human donor in good health.

This clonotype was recorded once. The genes are TRBV25-1 and TRBJ2-5; D gene ambiguous. The germline V gene encodes CDR1 MGHDK and CDR2 SYGVNS. The V end was cut by 4 bases, the J end by 4 bases, with 7 bases between. The CDR3 consists of 12 residues. The CDR3 bases are TGTGCCAGCAGTGCCTCGCCAGAGACCCAGTACTTC. Its translation: CASSASPETQYF. Together with reference TRBV25-1 and TRBJ2-5, the CDR3 gives the full variable domain: EADIYQTPRYLVIGTGKKITLECSQTMGHDKMYWYQQDPGMELHLIHYSYGVNSTEKGDLSSESTVSRIRTEHFPLTLESARPSHTSQYLCASSASPETQYFGPGTRLLVL.

The genes are TRBV5-1 and TRBJ2-3, with TRBD2 identical over 7 bases. J lost 9 bases, V lost 3 bases, and 7 bases had no gene match. The CDR3 length is 13 residues. Germline CDR1 and CDR2: SGHRS and YFSETQ. The CDR3 coding sequence is TGCGCCAGCAGCTCAACCAGCGGGGAAACGCAGTATTTT. It specifies CASSSTSGETQYF.

This clonotype was counted between two and nine times. This rearrangement joins TRBV5-1 to TRBJ2-2; unclear D gene. Germline V CDR1 and CDR2: SGHRS, YFSETQ. V shed 0 bases and J shed 4 bases, with 13 bases lying between them. The CDR3 contains 16 residues. For the CDR3, the DNA is TGCGCCAGCAGCTTGGGGCAACTCTCCGGCACCGGGGAGCTGTTTTTT. Encoded protein: CASSLGQLSGTGELFF.

This clonotype turned up a few times. The rearrangement links TRBV7-2 to TRBJ2-5, with a possible D match to TRBD1 (5 bases). This CDR3 region has 14 residues. V was trimmed by 3 bases and J by 6 bases, leaving 14 bases between them. The germline CDR1 and CDR2 sequences are SGHTA and FQGNSA. The CDR3 is CASSFDSTPKTQYF. DNA for the CDR3: TGTGCCAGCAGCTTCGACAGCACCCCGAAGACCCAGTACTTC. Using reference TRBV7-2 and TRBJ2-5 for the parts outside the CDR3, the full variable domain is GAGVSQSPSNKVTEKGKDVELRCDPISGHTALYWYRQSLGQGLEFLIYFQGNSAPDKSGLPSDRFSAERTGGSVSTLTIQRTQQEDSAVYLCASSFDSTPKTQYFGPGTRLLVL.

The chain couples TRBV6-5 to TRBJ2-5; 7 bases line up with TRBD2. Germline CDR1 and CDR2: MNHEY and SVGAGI. The CDR3 covers 16 residues. V dropped 2 bases and J dropped 1; count of bases not matched to a gene: 7. Here the CDR3 DNA reads TGTGCCAGCAGTTACGGTCCTAGCGGAAGCCAAGAGACCCAGTACTTC. Its translation: CASSYGPSGSQETQYF.

As concerns this clonotype: The junction differs from germline at one of its ends, possibly a read error. The chain has TRBV7-2 and TRBJ2-7; the D call may be TRBD1 or TRBD2 (5 bases each). The CDR3 runs to 13 residues. CDR1 and CDR2 from the germline V gene are SGHTA and FQGNSA. CDR3 nucleotide sequence: TGTGCCAGCAGCCGGGACCATTCCTACGGGCAGTACTTC. Residues: CASSRDHSYGQYF.

This clonotype was seen a few times. The chain employs TRBV4-1 and TRBJ2-3; 14 nucleotides align to TRBD2. The V gene's germline CDR1 is MGHRA and CDR2 YSYEKL. Losses at the gene ends were 2 bases for V and 6 bases for J; bases not matched to a gene: 10. The CDR3 spans 18 residues. The CDR3 region is CASSQNEGLAGVEDTQYF. The DNA for the CDR3 is TGCGCCAGCAGCCAAAACGAGGGACTAGCGGGAGTCGAGGATACGCAGTATTTT.

This clonotype has only a few counts. The genes are TRBV4-3 and TRBJ2-7, with TRBD1 identical over 7 bases. The CDR3 covers 13 residues. Germline trimming cut 4 bases from V and 7 bases from J; bases unmatched to any gene: 7. Per germline, CDR1 LGHNA and CDR2 YSLEER. As DNA, the CDR3 is TGCGCCAGCAGCCGAGACAGGGTAGGTGAGCAGTACTTC. As protein: CASSRDRVGEQYF.

V gene TRBV28 combines with J gene TRBJ2-6; D assignment may be TRBD1 or TRBD2 (5 bases each). V lost 2 bases and J lost 1, with 15 bases in between. CDR1 and CDR2 (germline): MDHEN, SYDVKM. The CDR3 has 18 amino acids. The CDR3 DNA reads as TGTGCCAGCAGTTTACTGTCGGGGCTGGGATCTGGGGCCAACGTCCTGACTTTC. This encodes CASSLLSGLGSGANVLTF.

This chain connects TRBV4-3 to TRBJ2-2, with a possible D match to TRBD1 (5 bases). Per the germline V gene, CDR1 is LGHNA and CDR2 is YSLEER. Deletions cut 3 bases from V and 6 bases from J, with 11 bases between. The CDR3 length is 14 residues. The CDR3 nucleotides read TGCGCCAGCAGCCACAGGGTAGGCGCCGGGGAGCTGTTTTTT. This translates into CASSHRVGAGELFF.

The CDR3 nucleotides read TGTGCCAGCTCCGAGGACAGTGCAAATCAGCCCCAGCATTTT. This translates into CASSEDSANQPQHF. The chain combines TRBV2 with TRBJ1-5; the D gene is possibly TRBD1 (6 bases). The ends were cut back, 8 bases at V and 4 bases at J, with 15 bases in the middle. This CDR3 has 14 amino acids. CDR1 and CDR2 (germline): SNHLY, FYNNEI.

This clonotype was observed a few times. This rearrangement joins TRBV10-3 to TRBJ2-1, with 10 nucleotides matching TRBD2. The V segment lost 3 bases and the J segment 5 bases; nucleotides outside the gene matches: 4. The germline CDR1 and CDR2 sequences are ENHRY and SYGVKD. The CDR3 spans 15 residues. The CDR3 bases are TGTGCCATCAGTGATCGGACTAGCGGAAACAATGAGCAGTTCTTC. Translation gives CAISDRTSGNNEQFF.

J is TRBJ2-3 and V is TRBV15; D gene ambiguous. This CDR3 spans 14 amino acids. V was cut by 0 bases and J by 0 bases, with 4 bases left in between. Per the germline V gene, CDR1 is LNHNV and CDR2 is YYDKDF (reference sequence). The CDR3: CATSRDSSTDTQYF. CDR3 nucleotide sequence: TGTGCCACCAGCAGAGATTCTAGCACAGATACGCAGTATTTT.

The chain uses TRBV2 and TRBJ2-1; 7 bases fit TRBD1. Unmatched junction bases numbered 9, after V lost 6 bases and J lost 7 bases. Germline CDR1 SNHLY, CDR2 FYNNEI. The CDR3 length is 14 residues. This chain's CDR3 is CASSGQAGRNEQFF. For the CDR3, the DNA is TGTGCCAGCAGCGGACAGGCGGGTCGGAATGAGCAGTTCTTC.

J is TRBJ2-5 and V is TRBV20-1; D remains unclear. Looked up from germline, CDR1 is DFQATT and CDR2 is SNEGSKA (reference sequence). With 2 bases removed from V and 1 base from J, the gap between germline ends came to 14 bases. This CDR3 contains 15 residues. DNA for the CDR3: TGCAGTGCTAGACATGCCGGCCACCCCCAAGAGACCCAGTACTTC. Protein sequence: CSARHAGHPQETQYF.

The gene calls are TRBV3-1 and TRBJ1-2; D ambiguous. Trimming removed 4 bases from V and 3 bases from J, with 12 bases in between. The CDR3 has 14 amino acids. Germline-derived CDR1 and CDR2 are LGHDT and YNNKEL (reference sequence). The CDR3 is CASSPGRRDYGYTF. The CDR3 DNA sequence: TGTGCCAGCAGCCCAGGTCGACGGGACTATGGCTACACCTTC. Variable domain in full (rest from reference TRBV3-1 and TRBJ1-2): DTAVSQTPKYLVTQMGNDKSIKCEQNLGHDTMYWYKQDSKKFLKIMFSYNNKELIINETVPNRFSPKSPDKAHLNLHINSLELGDSAVYFCASSPGRRDYGYTFGSGTRLTVV.

The chain is built from TRBV7-9 and TRBJ2-7, with a tentative D call TRBD2 (5 bases). Germline CDR1 and CDR2: SEHNR and FQNEAQ (reference sequence). The V gene lost 4 bases and the J gene lost 4 bases, with 14 bases spanning the gap. The CDR3 is made up of 14 amino acids. The CDR3 nucleotides are TGTGCCAGCAGCTATCCTCGAGGGAAGTACGAGCAGTACTTC. Translated: CASSYPRGKYEQYF.

This clonotype was seen a few times. This chain links TRBV6-6 with TRBJ2-5, with 8 bases fitting TRBD1. The V and J ends lost 2 bases and 3 bases, in that order; junction bases with no gene match: 5. Germline CDR1 reads MNHNY; CDR2 reads SVGAGI (reference sequence). The CDR3 totals 15 residues. This CDR3 is CASSYGTGGEETQYF. The DNA of the CDR3 is TGTGCCAGCAGTTACGGGACAGGTGGTGAAGAGACCCAGTACTTC.

This clonotype was seen a handful of times. The rearrangement uses TRBV9 and TRBJ2-5, with D maybe TRBD2 (5 bases). Trimming cost V 1 base and J 5 bases, with 12 bases left between them. The CDR3 sequence is 14 residues long. The germline V gene encodes CDR1 SGDLS and CDR2 YYNGEE. Here the CDR3 DNA reads TGTGCCAGCAGCGTAACTGGGAGCACGGAGACCCAGTACTTC. This codes for CASSVTGSTETQYF.

J is TRBJ2-1 and V is TRBV6-2 or TRBV6-3; 8 positions agree with TRBD1. The J segment lost 0 bases and the V segment lost 5 bases, leaving 3 bases of the junction unmatched. This CDR3 spans 15 amino acids. Germline CDR1 and CDR2: MNHEY and SVGEGT. CDR3 coding DNA: TGTGCCAGCAGTGACGACAGGGGCTCCTACAATGAGCAGTTCTTC. It encodes CASSDDRGSYNEQFF.

The chain has TRBV10-1 and TRBJ2-5, with TRBD2 matching over 8 bases. The germline V gene has CDR1 WNHNN and CDR2 SYGVQD (reference sequence). The CDR3 is 13 residues long. Unmatched junction bases numbered 5, after V lost 6 bases and J lost 5 bases. DNA for the CDR3: TGCGCCAGCAGCCCAGCGGGAGTGGAGACCCAGTACTTC. As protein: CASSPAGVETQYF.

V usage is TRBV20-1 and J usage is TRBJ2-3; 12 bases are shared with TRBD2. The CDR3 loop spans 14 amino acids. Germline CDR1 is DFQATT and CDR2 is SNEGSKA (reference sequence). V trimming: 4 bases; J trimming: 4 bases; junction bases outside the gene matches: 3. The CDR3: CSATRLAGADTQYF. The CDR3 coding sequence is TGCAGTGCTACCCGACTAGCGGGAGCAGATACGCAGTATTTT.

This clonotype was detected only a few times. The gene calls are TRBV7-3 and TRBJ1-1, with D hard to call. The CDR3 covers 13 residues. CDR1 and CDR2 (germline): SGHTA, FQGTGA. Between the trimmed V and J ends, which lost 2 bases and 6 bases, there was a span of 10 bases. The CDR3 nucleotides read TGTGCCAGCAGCTTACATCCGGAGGCTGAAGCTTTCTTT. It is translated as CASSLHPEAEAFF.

The chain joins TRBV10-3 to TRBJ2-7; no reliable D call. V lost 3 bases and J lost 0, with 6 bases in between. There are 13 residues in the CDR3. Germline-derived CDR1 and CDR2 are ENHRY and SYGVKD. CDR3 region: CAISDRSSYEQYF. Here the CDR3 DNA reads TGTGCCATCAGTGACAGGAGCTCCTACGAGCAGTACTTC.

The chain is built from TRBV19 and TRBJ1-1; D is perhaps TRBD1 (5 bases). The V gene's germline CDR1 is LNHDA and CDR2 SQIVND (reference sequence). The CDR3 runs 13 residues. V lost 3 bases to trimming and J lost 7 bases, with 12 bases between them. This CDR3 is CASSMVGGYEAFF. The DNA for the CDR3 is TGTGCCAGTAGTATGGTGGGGGGGTATGAAGCTTTCTTT.

The CDR3 sequence: CASSWAGTGDYEQYF. The CDR3 coding sequence is TGCGCCAGCAGCTGGGCCGGGACAGGGGACTACGAGCAGTACTTC. The genes are TRBV5-1 and TRBJ2-7, with TRBD1 matching over 10 bases. The J segment lost 3 bases and the V segment lost 3 bases, leaving 6 bases of the junction unmatched. The CDR3 has 15 residues. Germline-derived CDR1 and CDR2 are SGHRS and YFSETQ.

The chain links TRBV20-1 to TRBJ2-7; 8 nucleotides match TRBD1. Germline trimming cut 1 base from V and 5 bases from J; bases unmatched to any gene: 7. The CDR3 has 14 residues. From germline, CDR1 is DFQATT and CDR2 SNEGSKA (reference sequence). The CDR3 spells CSARGGRGLDEQYF. The CDR3 nucleotides are TGCAGTGCTAGAGGGGGCAGGGGGCTCGACGAGCAGTACTTC.

This clonotype was observed once. The chain is built from TRBV7-6 and TRBJ2-1, with D uncertain. Trimming shortened V by 1 base and J by 0 bases, and 13 bases separated the two germline ends. The CDR3 is 17 residues long. Germline CDR1 and CDR2: SGHVS and FNYEAQ. The CDR3 DNA reads as TGTGCCAGCAGCTTAGAGGTGCCCACGAGCTCCTACAATGAGCAGTTCTTC. It encodes CASSLEVPTSSYNEQFF.

In this sample, this clonotype is medium-sized. The chain combines TRBV11-2 with TRBJ2-2; maybe TRBD1 (6 bases). The CDR3 loop spans 14 amino acids. From germline, CDR1 is SGHAT and CDR2 FQNNGV. V shed 2 bases and J shed 6 bases, with 10 bases lying between them. The CDR3 spells CASSLSPGAGELFF. The CDR3 coding sequence is TGTGCCAGCAGCTTATCCCCAGGGGCCGGGGAGCTGTTTTTT.

In this sample, this clonotype turned up once. The chain employs TRBV12-3 or TRBV12-4 and TRBJ2-1; D unresolved. This CDR3 comprises 14 residues. Trimming pared 5 bases from V and 5 bases from J, leaving 13 bases between. CDR3 bases: TGTGCCAGCAGTAAAACAAATTCCCACAATGAGCAGTTCTTC. Its translation is CASSKTNSHNEQFF.